These T cell receptor beta chains were read from a single sample in a study of T cell responses to AZD1222 COVID-19 vaccine. The assay was immunoSEQ multiplex PCR, and TCRdb's table has in-frame clones only and misses some. The sample includes roughly 99,000 clones, 80% to 90% of them seen just once. Sequencing used peripheral blood, obtained on day 0 of AZD1222 vaccination. Receptors were obtained from an adult in good health. Each CDR3 is given with its conserved first and last residue. A D gene is named only where the DNA matches it firmly. Rows may omit the clone size; those that give it use once, few, many or a size class.

NA TRBJ1-1 TRBV6-5 NA TGTGCCAGCAGTTACTCGTGGACCTTGGCGGTTGAAGCTTTCTTT CASSYSWTLAVEAFF
NA TRBJ1-2 TRBV28 NA TGTGCCAGCAGTTTGCCGTACAGGGAGAAAAGCTACACCTTC CASSLPYREKSYTF
NA TRBJ1-3 TRBV28 NA TGTGCCAGCAGTTTCGGCCAGGTATCCGGAAACACCATATATTTT CASSFGQVSGNTIYF
NA TRBJ2-3 TRBV27 NA TGTGCCACCAATAACCCGAGAGGGTCAGATACGCAGTATTTT CATNNPRGSDTQYF
NA TRBJ1-6 TRBV24-1 NA TGTGCCACCAGTGATTCGGGGCCGAATTCACCCCTCCACTTT CATSDSGPNSPLHF
NA TRBJ2-7 TRBV7-2 NA TGTGCCAGCAGCTTGGACTCCAGAGGGCAGTACTTC CASSLDSRGQYF
NA TRBJ1-1 TRBV15 NA TGTGCCACCAGCAGAGGGGCCTTAACTGAAGCTTTCTTT CATSRGALTEAFF
NA TRBJ1-2 TRBV4-1 NA TGCGCCAGCAGCCAGGGGCGGGACAAAAACTATGGCTACACCTTC CASSQGRDKNYGYTF
NA TRBJ1-3 TRBV28 NA TGTGCCAGCAGTTTATGGTCTGGGGGGGTTATAAACTCTGGAAACACCATATATTTT CASSLWSGGVINSGNTIYF
NA TRBJ2-7 TRBV2 NA TGTGCCAGCAGCGTGACAGGCGCTGCCTACGAGCAGTACTTC CASSVTGAAYEQYF
NA TRBJ2-5 TRBV30 TRBD2 TGTGCCTGGAGTTACTATAGCGGGAGTTTGGAGACCCAGTACTTC CAWSYYSGSLETQYF
NA TRBJ2-7 TRBV28 TRBD1 TGTGCCAGCAGTCGCCTGACAGGGCCCAGCGAGCAGTACTTC CASSRLTGPSEQYF
NA TRBJ1-3 TRBV7-2 NA TGTGCCAGCAGCTTATCGTCGAGCTCTGGAAACACCATATATTTT CASSLSSSSGNTIYF
NA TRBJ2-1 TRBV9 NA TGTGCCAGCAGGGCGACCGGGACCCCCACGACCAATGAGCAGTTCTTC CASRATGTPTTNEQFF
NA TRBJ2-2 TRBV28 TRBD2 TGTGCCAGCAGCCTGGGACTATTTAACACCGGGGAGCTGTTTTTT CASSLGLFNTGELFF
NA TRBJ2-7 TRBV14 TRBD1 TGTGCCAGCAGCCAAGATCGGGTGACAGGGGACGAGCAGTACTTC CASSQDRVTGDEQYF
NA TRBJ2-7 TRBV5-3 NA TGTGCCAGAAGCTCCGAAGACTACGAGCAGTACTTC CARSSEDYEQYF
once TRBJ1-4 TRBV7-2 TRBD1 TGTGCCAGCAGCTTAGCAGGACAGGGCGGTGAAAAACTGTTTTTT CASSLAGQGGEKLFF
NA TRBJ2-1 TRBV28 NA TGTGCCAGCAGTTTCGTCGATTCAGCTTCCTACAATGAGCAGTTCTTC CASSFVDSASYNEQFF
once TRBJ2-7 TRBV7-2 NA TGTGCCAGCAGCTTAAGAGTCTACGAGCAGTACTTC CASSLRVYEQYF
once TRBJ1-2 TRBV6-5 NA TGTGCCAGCAGTTATAGGTGGAGCGGCGAAGCTGGCTACACCTTC CASSYRWSGEAGYTF
NA TRBJ2-1 TRBV11-2 TRBD2 TGTGCCAGCACCGTATATGGCGGGAGCTCCAATGAGCAGTTCTTC CASTVYGGSSNEQFF
NA TRBJ2-7 TRBV3-1/TRBV3-2 TRBD2 TGTGCCAGCAGCCAAGATCTGGGACTAGCGGGAGGCGGCTACGAGCAGTACTTC CASSQDLGLAGGGYEQYF
NA TRBJ1-2 TRBV11-2 TRBD1 TGTGCCAGCAGCTCTTCGGACAGGGGCAACTATGGCTACACCTTC CASSSSDRGNYGYTF
few TRBJ1-1 TRBV27 TRBD1 TGTGCCAGCACTCATACAGGGGGCGTAGGGGTGAACACTGAAGCTTTCTTT CASTHTGGVGVNTEAFF
once TRBJ1-2 TRBV5-6 TRBD1 TGTGCCAGCAGCTTTCCGGGACAGGGTGGCTATGGCTACACCTTC CASSFPGQGGYGYTF
NA TRBJ1-1 TRBV5-4 NA TGTGCCAGCAGTCCAGACAGAGACGAAGCTTTCTTT CASSPDRDEAFF
NA TRBJ1-2 TRBV6-5 TRBD1 TGTGCCAGTTTACCGACAGGGCACGATGGCTACACCTTC CASLPTGHDGYTF
NA TRBJ1-2 TRBV24-1 NA TGTGCCACCACGTCGGGGGGCTTAAGTGGCTACACCTTC CATTSGGLSGYTF
NA TRBJ1-5 TRBV2 NA TGTGCCAGCAGTGATAAGGCGAGCCCTACTCAGCCCCAGCATTTT CASSDKASPTQPQHF
NA TRBJ1-1 TRBV3-1/TRBV3-2 NA TGTGCCAGCAGCCGGTTAGAAGCTGAAGCTTTCTTT CASSRLEAEAFF
NA TRBJ1-4 TRBV5-1 NA TGCGCCAGCAGCTTAACAGGTGCAACTAATGAAAAACTGTTTTTT CASSLTGATNEKLFF
NA TRBJ2-7 TRBV5-4 NA TGTGCCAGCAGCCCAATGTCGGGCTACGAGCAGTACTTC CASSPMSGYEQYF
NA TRBJ2-2 TRBV19 TRBD1 TGTGCCAGTAGTACCACCTACAGGGGTTCGAACACCGGGGAGCTGTTTTTT CASSTTYRGSNTGELFF
NA TRBJ1-2 TRBV18 TRBD1 TGTGCCAGCTCCCCTGGACAGGGGGGCCTTTTGGGCTACACCTTC CASSPGQGGLLGYTF
NA TRBJ2-5 TRBV19 TRBD1 TGTGCCAGTAGTGCCCACAGGGGTGGCGAGACCCAGTACTTC CASSAHRGGETQYF
NA TRBJ2-7 TRBV5-6 TRBD1 TGTGCCAGCAGCCCCCCGGGACAGGGGCAATCGGGGCAGTACTTC CASSPPGQGQSGQYF
NA TRBJ1-5 TRBV13 NA TGTGCCAGCAGCTTAAATGGGGCAGAAAATCAGCCCCAGCATTTT CASSLNGAENQPQHF
NA TRBJ1-1 TRBV11-2 NA TGTGCCAGCAGCCCGCAACAGGGATCCACTGAAGCTTTCTTT CASSPQQGSTEAFF
NA TRBJ1-2 TRBV10-3 NA TGTGCCATCAGTAACCCCCATCAGGCCACTTGGGGTGGCTACACCTTC CAISNPHQATWGGYTF
NA TRBJ2-7 TRBV6-2/TRBV6-3 NA TGTGCCAGCAGTTACCCTGACAGTAAGCAGTACTTC CASSYPDSKQYF
NA TRBJ1-5 TRBV6-2/TRBV6-3 TRBD1 TGTGCCAGCAGCCGGGGACAGATTAGCAATCAGCCCCAGCATTTT CASSRGQISNQPQHF
NA TRBJ1-4 TRBV19 NA TGTGCCAGTAGTTCGCTTGGGGGCGGTAATGAAAAACTGTTTTTT CASSSLGGGNEKLFF
NA TRBJ1-2 TRBV12-3/TRBV12-4 NA TGTGCCAGCAGTTTATTCGGATATGGCTACACCTTC CASSLFGYGYTF
NA TRBJ2-1 TRBV11-2 NA TGTGCCAGCAGCTTAGATCGGCGGAACAATGAGCAGTTCTTC CASSLDRRNNEQFF
NA TRBJ2-5 TRBV30 NA TGTGCCTGGAGTCCCGAATTTGAAACCCAGTACTTC CAWSPEFETQYF
NA TRBJ1-2 TRBV5-4 NA TGTGCCAGCAGCTTGCAGGGTTCCCGCGGCTACACCTTC CASSLQGSRGYTF
once TRBJ2-7 TRBV28 TRBD2 TGTGCCAGCAGTTTAGAGGCTAGCGGGCGTTACGAGCAGTACTTC CASSLEASGRYEQYF
NA TRBJ2-7 TRBV7-2 TRBD2 TGTGCCAGCAGCTTAGTTACTAGCGGATCCTACGAGCAGTACTTC CASSLVTSGSYEQYF
NA TRBJ1-3 TRBV5-1 NA TGCGCCAGCAGCTCTGCACTACAAAACTCTGGAAACACCATATATTTT CASSSALQNSGNTIYF
NA TRBJ1-2 TRBV2 NA TGTGCCAGCAGTTGGGACACACAAAACTATGGCTACACCTTC CASSWDTQNYGYTF
NA TRBJ2-3 TRBV15 TRBD2 TGTGCCACCAGCGGGAAAATAGCGGGAGGTTTCACAGATACGCAGTATTTT CATSGKIAGGFTDTQYF
NA TRBJ2-2 TRBV2 NA TGTGCCAGCAGTGATACGGGGGCGAACTCCATCCAGCTGTTTTTT CASSDTGANSIQLFF
NA TRBJ1-4 TRBV7-8 TRBD1 TGTGCCAGCAGCCGAGGGGGCGCGGATGAAAAACTGTTTTTT CASSRGGADEKLFF
NA TRBJ1-1 TRBV19 NA TGTGCCAGTAGTATAGTAGGGGGGGCCCCCACTGAAGCTTTCTTT CASSIVGGAPTEAFF
NA TRBJ1-5 TRBV19 TRBD1 TGTGCCAGTAGGTCCGGGACAGGGGGCCCGATTAGCAATCAGCCCCAGCATTTT CASRSGTGGPISNQPQHF
NA TRBJ2-2 TRBV15 NA TGTGCCACCAGCAGAGGAGGGCTCGACGGGGAGCTGTTTTTT CATSRGGLDGELFF